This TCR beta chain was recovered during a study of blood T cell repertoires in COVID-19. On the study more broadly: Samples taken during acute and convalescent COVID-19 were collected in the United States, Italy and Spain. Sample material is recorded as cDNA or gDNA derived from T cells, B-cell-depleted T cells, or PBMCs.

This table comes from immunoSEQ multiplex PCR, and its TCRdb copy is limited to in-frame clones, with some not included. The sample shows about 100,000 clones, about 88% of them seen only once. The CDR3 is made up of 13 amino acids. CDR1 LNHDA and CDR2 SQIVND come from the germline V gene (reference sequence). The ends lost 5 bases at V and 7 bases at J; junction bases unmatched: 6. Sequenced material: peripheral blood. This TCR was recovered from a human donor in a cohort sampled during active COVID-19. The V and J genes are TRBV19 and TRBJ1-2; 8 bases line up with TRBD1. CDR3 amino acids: CASSSRDRSGYTF. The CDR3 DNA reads TGTGCCAGTAGTTCCCGGGACAGGAGTGGCTACACCTTC.